The text below deals with one T cell receptor (beta chain). Other DNA sequences within the sample encode an identical CDR3. The entry originates in a study of blood T cell repertoires in COVID-19. Germline CDR1 and CDR2: SGHRS and YFSETQ. This CDR3 spans 14 amino acids. The V end was cut by 4 bases, the J end by 5 bases, with 13 bases between. In the authors' methods: Cell counts per sample came from amplifying reference gene primers. The data were produced by immunoSEQ multiplex PCR, yet TCRdb's version contains in-frame clones alone and is incomplete. D and trimming come from the DNA, and the V and J calls and clone size come from that table. Of about 140,000 clones detected, roughly four fifths appear once; the ten largest clones hold approximately 1.8%.

The source is a woman aged 18 to 35 who had been exposed to COVID-19. Sequenced: PBMCs or T cells enriched from blood (not recorded which). The rearrangement links TRBV5-1 to TRBJ1-5; perhaps TRBD1 as D (5 bases). CDR3 in DNA: TGCGCCAGCAGCGCGGGGGGGAAGGATCAGCCCCAGCATTTT. Its protein is CASSAGGKDQPQHF.